This T cell receptor (beta chain) was sequenced in a study of T cells expressing NK-cell markers. UMI-tagged 5'RACE template switching yielded the TCR beta cDNA. One entry per CDR3 protein, without DNA, is what TCRdb gives after re-calling the 5' RACE reads. The data show about 540,000 distinct CDR3 sequences, and the top ten clones hold about 3.6%. Study-level findings and limits: The CD3+CD56-NKG2C+ fraction was also led by these clonotypes in a handful of donors. In more than 5 donors, dominant CD3+CD56+NKG2C+ clones formed roughly 1.0-7.5% of CD8+ cells. Questions lingered over whether expanded NKG2C+ T cell clones were HCMV-specific.

The length of the CDR3 is 16 residues. CDR1 and CDR2 from the germline V gene are SGHRS and YFSETQ. Note on this clonotype: Its antigen is unknown.

The chain combines TRBV5-1 with TRBJ2-5; the D call from TCRdb, TRBD2, cannot be confirmed without DNA. The sequence was collected from a man between 18 and 29 years old in good health. The sequencing sample was made of blood T cells: a sorted CD56 or NKG2C T cell subset, CD4+ or CD8+ T cells, or bulk PBMC T cells (not recorded which). The CDR3 here is CASSLALAGTQETQYF. Based on the CDR3 plus reference TRBV5-1 and TRBJ2-5, the full variable domain is KAGVTQTPRYLIKTRGQQVTLSCSPISGHRSVSWYQQTPGQGLQFLFEYFSETQRNKGNFPGRFSGRQFSNSRSEMNVSTLELGDSALYLCASSLALAGTQETQYFGPGTRLLVL.